A single sample gave rise to the 26 T cell receptor beta chains below, sequenced in a study of blood T cell repertoires in COVID-19. The data were produced by immunoSEQ multiplex PCR, yet TCRdb's version contains in-frame clones alone and is incomplete. The data show about 150,000 clones, around 87% seen once. The sequenced sample was peripheral blood. These receptors came from a woman aged 55-69 years with active or convalescent COVID-19.

The V and J genes are TRBV3-1 (or the pseudogene TRBV3-2) and TRBJ1-1; no definite D call. Germline V gene data show CDR1 as LGHDT and CDR2 as YNNKEL (reference sequence). The CDR3 totals 15 residues. Trimming stripped 4 bases from V and 0 bases from J, with 12 bases between. CDR3 coding DNA: TGTGCCAGCAGCCCGAGGGCAGGCATGAACACTGAAGCTTTCTTT. Its protein product is CASSPRAGMNTEAFF.

V and J are TRBV5-4 and TRBJ1-1; perhaps TRBD1 as D (6 bases). The germline gives CDR1 SGHNT, CDR2 YYREEE (reference sequence). Trimming cost V 4 bases and J 1 base, with 17 bases left between them. This CDR3 has 16 amino acids. The CDR3 nucleotides read TGTGCCAGCAGCCCAGACATCGGACAGACGAACACTGAAGCTTTCTTT. This sequence encodes CASSPDIGQTNTEAFF. The full variable domain, rest sourced from reference TRBV5-4 and TRBJ1-1, is ETGVTQSPTHLIKTRGQQVTLRCSSQSGHNTVSWYQQALGQGPQFIFQYYREEENGRGNFPPRFSGLQFPNYSSELNVNALELDDSALYLCASSPDIGQTNTEAFFGQGTRLTVV.

The rearrangement uses TRBV5-5 and TRBJ2-3; the match to TRBD1 covers 12 bases. The V gene's germline CDR1 is SGHKS and CDR2 YYEKEE (reference sequence). The length of the CDR3 is 15 residues. V lost 4 bases, J lost 5 bases, and 5 bases stayed unmatched. CDR3 loop: CASSRGQGAGDTQYF. CDR3 DNA: TGTGCCAGCAGCAGGGGACAGGGGGCTGGAGATACGCAGTATTTT. Full variable domain (missing parts from reference TRBV5-5 and TRBJ2-3): DAGVTQSPTHLIKTRGQQVTLRCSPISGHKSVSWYQQVLGQGPQFIFQYYEKEERGRGNFPDRFSARQFPNYSSELNVNALLLGDSALYLCASSRGQGAGDTQYFGPGTRLTVL.

The V gene is TRBV11-2, the J gene TRBJ2-1; TRBD1 matches at 10 bases. The ends lost 5 bases at V and 7 bases at J; junction bases unmatched: 8. The CDR3 runs 15 residues. The germline V gene encodes CDR1 SGHAT and CDR2 FQNNGV. The CDR3 protein is CASSALGTGENEQFF. CDR3 nucleotides: TGTGCCAGCAGCGCCTTAGGGACAGGGGAAAATGAGCAGTTCTTC.

The gene calls are TRBV12-5 and TRBJ2-1; 10 nucleotides agree with TRBD2. J lost 2 bases, V lost 2 bases, and 21 bases had no gene match. Germline assignment: CDR1 LGHNT and CDR2 FRNRAP. The CDR3 length is 22 residues. CDR3 sequence (DNA): TGTGCTAGTGGTTTGAACCCCCTTAGAGTAGCGGGGGGCCCGATAACCTACAATGAGCAGTTCTTC. Translating gives CASGLNPLRVAGGPITYNEQFF.

The V call is TRBV19, the J call TRBJ1-5; D is perhaps TRBD1 (5 bases). The CDR3 extends over 15 amino acids. Germline V gene lookup returns CDR1 LNHDA and CDR2 SQIVND (reference sequence). V was clipped by 7 bases and J by 5 bases, with 18 bases between them. CDR3 nucleotide sequence: TGTGCCAGTAAGGAGAACGGGCAGGGTGATCAGCCCCAGCATTTT. Residues: CASKENGQGDQPQHF.

The chain joins TRBV2 to TRBJ1-4, with 7 bases identical to TRBD1. There are 16 residues in the CDR3. V lost 2 bases and J lost 2; bases outside the gene matches: 5. Germline-derived CDR1 and CDR2 are SNHLY and FYNNEI. The CDR3 sequence is CASSEIGGPTNEKLFF. The CDR3 DNA follows: TGTGCCAGCAGTGAAATAGGGGGCCCCACTAATGAAAAACTGTTTTTT.

There are a few counts of this clone. V usage is TRBV7-9 and J usage is TRBJ2-2; maybe TRBD2 (7 bases). The germline V and J ends were trimmed by 5 bases and 6 bases, with 16 bases remaining between them. The CDR3 contains 15 residues. Germline loops: CDR1 SEHNR, CDR2 FQNEAQ (reference sequence). This CDR3 is CASSGYREGPGELFF. The CDR3 bases are TGTGCCAGCAGCGGTTACAGGGAGGGGCCCGGGGAGCTGTTTTTT.

The V and J genes are TRBV13 and TRBJ1-1, with D unresolved. V was shortened by 6 bases and J by 2 bases, with 10 bases between the two germline ends. There are 13 residues in the CDR3. Germline CDR1 and CDR2: PRHDT and FYEKMQ (reference sequence). CDR3 residues: CASSPEVNTEAFF. In nucleotides, the CDR3 is TGTGCCAGCAGTCCCGAGGTAAACACTGAAGCTTTCTTT.

J is TRBJ2-2 and V is TRBV6-2 or TRBV6-3; D possibly corresponds to TRBD1 (7 bases). Trimming removed 5 bases at V and 5 bases at J, with 18 bases between. The CDR3 spans 16 residues. The germline V gene encodes CDR1 MNHEY and CDR2 SVGEGT. CDR3 in amino acids: CASSPGPGGRTGELFF. CDR3 bases: TGTGCCAGCAGTCCGGGACCAGGGGGGAGAACCGGGGAGCTGTTTTTT.

The J gene is TRBJ2-7, the V gene TRBV2; D possibly corresponds to TRBD1 (6 bases). Germline loops: CDR1 SNHLY, CDR2 FYNNEI. Trimming left V 3 bases short and J 2 bases short, with 8 bases between. The length of the CDR3 is 13 residues. The DNA of the CDR3 is TGTGCCAGCAGTGATGAGGGGGCCTACGAGCAGTACTTC. Its protein is CASSDEGAYEQYF.

The chain recombines TRBV7-2 with TRBJ2-2; 11 bases fit TRBD2. Germline loops: CDR1 SGHTA, CDR2 FQGNSA. The CDR3 runs to 16 residues. J lost 5 bases, V lost 3 bases, and 5 bases had no gene match. DNA for the CDR3: TGTGCCAGCAGCTTCGTAGCGGGGGGGCCTACCGGGGAGCTGTTTTTT. Its protein product is CASSFVAGGPTGELFF.

V is TRBV5-4 and J is TRBJ1-1, with a tentative D call TRBD1 (5 bases). The CDR3 covers 14 residues. V gave up 0 bases and J gave up 1 base, with 7 bases separating them. CDR1 SGHNT and CDR2 YYREEE come from the germline V gene (reference sequence). This CDR3 is CASSLDRGNTEAFF. The CDR3 bases are TGTGCCAGCAGCTTGGATAGGGGGAACACTGAAGCTTTCTTT.

The chain is built from TRBV6-6 and TRBJ2-7; D may be TRBD1 (5 bases). V lost 8 bases and J 1 base, leaving 15 bases between the germline ends. CDR1 and CDR2 (germline): MNHNY, SVGAGI (reference sequence). There are 14 residues in the CDR3. Here the CDR3 reads CASFSQGSSYEQYF. CDR3 nucleotide sequence: TGTGCCAGCTTCAGCCAGGGTTCTTCCTACGAGCAGTACTTC.

This rearrangement joins TRBV19 to TRBJ2-7; D may be TRBD1 (6 bases). The germline gives CDR1 LNHDA, CDR2 SQIVND (reference sequence). V lost 4 bases, J lost 3 bases, and 19 bases lay in between. This CDR3 comprises 16 residues. This chain's CDR3 is CASSRASSGTSYEQYF. The CDR3 DNA follows: TGTGCCAGTAGTAGAGCCTCTTCCGGGACAAGCTACGAGCAGTACTTC.

This rearrangement joins TRBV7-9 to TRBJ1-6; D not certain. Germline values: CDR1 SEHNR, CDR2 FQNEAQ (reference sequence). The CDR3 consists of 13 residues. V dropped 5 bases and J dropped 10 bases, with 12 bases sitting between them. The DNA of the CDR3 is TGTGCCAGCAGCCCCGTTAGCTTGTCACCCCTCCACTTT. As protein: CASSPVSLSPLHF.

The chain is built from TRBV2 and TRBJ1-1; tentatively, D is TRBD1 (5 bases). The V end was cut by 6 bases, the J end by 7 bases, with 15 bases between. CDR1 is SNHLY and CDR2 is FYNNEI in the germline V gene. The CDR3 loop spans 13 amino acids. The CDR3 bases are TGTGCCAGCAGGGGGGGGACGGGGTATGAAGCTTTCTTT. This codes for CASRGGTGYEAFF.

V is TRBV10-2 and J is TRBJ1-5; no clear D gene. The CDR3 length is 16 residues. The V and J ends lost 2 bases and 0 bases respectively, with 11 bases between them. The germline CDR1 and CDR2 sequences are WSHSY and SAAADI. CDR3 DNA: TGCGCCAGCAGTGAGATCGGAGCACATAGCAATCAGCCCCAGCATTTT. Translation gives CASSEIGAHSNQPQHF.

This chain connects TRBV18 to TRBJ2-3; 7 bases are a match to TRBD1. The CDR3 spans 14 residues. V dropped 1 base and J dropped 4; count of bases not matched to a gene: 2. Germline loops: CDR1 KGHSH, CDR2 LQKENI. The CDR3: CASSPQGASDTQYF. In nucleotides, the CDR3 is TGTGCCAGCTCACCACAGGGGGCGTCAGATACGCAGTATTTT.

The V call is TRBV7-2, the J call TRBJ1-1; TRBD1 aligns across 7 bases. Trimming removed 5 bases from V and 7 bases from J; junction bases left unmatched: 16. The CDR3 runs 16 residues. Germline V gives CDR1 SGHTA, CDR2 FQGNSA. As DNA, the CDR3 is TGTGCCAGCAGCCGTTGGACCGTAGGGGGCTCGGATGAAGCTTTCTTT. Residues: CASSRWTVGGSDEAFF. The full variable domain, with the rest looked up from reference TRBV7-2 and TRBJ1-1, is GAGVSQSPSNKVTEKGKDVELRCDPISGHTALYWYRQSLGQGLEFLIYFQGNSAPDKSGLPSDRFSAERTGGSVSTLTIQRTQQEDSAVYLCASSRWTVGGSDEAFFGQGTRLTVV.

This clone occurred once. CDR3 bases: TGTGCCAGCTCACAGGGACAGGGGTCAGCTTTCTTT. It specifies CASSQGQGSAFF. The chain uses TRBV18 and TRBJ1-1, with TRBD1 matching 10 bases. The germline V gene encodes CDR1 KGHSH and CDR2 LQKENI. The V gene end was trimmed by 4 bases and the J gene end by 10 bases; junction bases not matched to a gene: 3. CDR3 length: 12 amino acids.

The chain joins TRBV7-2 to TRBJ1-3; D possibly corresponds to TRBD1 (5 bases). The CDR3 is made up of 14 amino acids. Germline V gene sequence: CDR1 SGHTA, CDR2 FQGNSA. The ends were cut back, 2 bases at V and 1 base at J, with 6 bases in the middle. The CDR3, as DNA: TGTGCCAGCAGCTTATCAGGGTCTGGAAACACCATATATTTT. Its translation: CASSLSGSGNTIYF.

The chain is built from TRBV10-3 and TRBJ1-2, with TRBD1 matching over 7 bases. Germline V lookup: CDR1 ENHRY, CDR2 SYGVKD. V gave up 10 bases and J gave up 0 bases; unmatched junction bases: 5. The CDR3 sequence is 13 residues long. The CDR3: CATGTEANYGYTF. CDR3 in DNA: TGTGCCACCGGGACAGAAGCTAACTATGGCTACACCTTC.

This chain joins TRBV5-8 and TRBJ1-3; D not resolved. Germline V lookup: CDR1 SGHTS, CDR2 YDEGEE. The CDR3 extends over 14 amino acids. V dropped 3 bases and J dropped 4 bases, with 11 bases sitting between them. CDR3 DNA sequence: TGTGCCAGCAGCTGGGAGCCTCCAGGAAACACCATATATTTT. Protein sequence: CASSWEPPGNTIYF.

The CDR3 loop is CASSQNQGAGNSPLHF. In nucleotides, the CDR3 is TGCGCCAGCAGCCAAAATCAGGGGGCAGGTAATTCACCCCTCCACTTT. The rearrangement joins TRBV4-3 to TRBJ1-6; 8 bases match TRBD1. Trimming at V came to 2 bases and at J to 6 bases, leaving 6 bases not matched to a gene. The CDR3 runs 16 residues. Germline V CDR1 and CDR2: LGHNA, YSLEER.

The chain uses TRBV3-1 (or the pseudogene TRBV3-2) and TRBJ1-1; no reliable D call. CDR1 LGHDT and CDR2 YNNKEL come from the germline V gene (reference sequence). Deletions cut 0 bases from V and 3 bases from J, with 5 bases between. The length of the CDR3 is 13 residues. The DNA of the CDR3 is TGTGCCAGCAGCCAAGATCGTGACACTGAAGCTTTCTTT. Encoded protein: CASSQDRDTEAFF.